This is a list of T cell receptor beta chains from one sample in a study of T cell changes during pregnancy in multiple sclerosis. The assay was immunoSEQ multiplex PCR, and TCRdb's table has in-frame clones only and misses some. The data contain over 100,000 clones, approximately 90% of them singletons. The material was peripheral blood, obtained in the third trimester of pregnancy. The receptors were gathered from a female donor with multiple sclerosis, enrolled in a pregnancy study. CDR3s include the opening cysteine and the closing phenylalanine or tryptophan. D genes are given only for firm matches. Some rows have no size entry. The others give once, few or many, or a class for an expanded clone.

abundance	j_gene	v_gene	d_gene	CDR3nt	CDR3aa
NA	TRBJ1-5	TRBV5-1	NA	TGCGCCAGCAGCTTGGACAGTAATAGCAATCAGCCCCAGCATTTT	CASSLDSNSNQPQHF
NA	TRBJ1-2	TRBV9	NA	TGTGCCAGCAGCGTAGGGGAGGCCGGCTACACCTTC	CASSVGEAGYTF
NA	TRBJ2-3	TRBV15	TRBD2	TGTGCCACCAGCAGAGGGGGGGGGATTGGTACAGATACGCAGTATTTT	CATSRGGGIGTDTQYF
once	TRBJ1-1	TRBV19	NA	TGTGCCAGTAGTACGACAGTATTGAACACTGAAGCTTTCTTT	CASSTTVLNTEAFF
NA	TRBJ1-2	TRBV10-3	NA	TGTGCCATCAGTGAGTCAACCCACAGGGAAGGTACCTATGGCTACACCTTC	CAISESTHREGTYGYTF
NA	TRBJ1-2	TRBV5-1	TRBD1	TGCGCCACCCGCCCCGACAGGGCCTATGGCTACACCTTC	CATRPDRAYGYTF
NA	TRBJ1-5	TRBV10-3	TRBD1	TGTGCCATCAGTGAGGGGACAGGACAAGGCAATCAGCCCCAGCATTTT	CAISEGTGQGNQPQHF
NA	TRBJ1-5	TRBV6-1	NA	TGTGCCAGCAGCCGGGAGTATAGCAATCAGCCCCAGCATTTT	CASSREYSNQPQHF
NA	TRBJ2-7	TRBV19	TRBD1	TGTGCCAGTAGTATACAAGGGGGCAGCGAGCAGTACTTC	CASSIQGGSEQYF
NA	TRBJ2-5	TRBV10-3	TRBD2	TGTGCCATCAGTGAGGGGACTAGGTTGTACCAAGAGACCCAGTACTTC	CAISEGTRLYQETQYF
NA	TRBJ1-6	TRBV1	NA	TGCACCAGCAGCCAAAGCGTTCAGGGATATAATTCACCCCTCCACTTT	CTSSQSVQGYNSPLHF
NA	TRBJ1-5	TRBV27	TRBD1	TGTGCCAGCAGTTTATCGGGGACAGGGGGACAGCCCCAGCATTTT	CASSLSGTGGQPQHF
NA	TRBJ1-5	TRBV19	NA	TGTGCCAGTACCCGGACCCGGGGGGAGCCCCAGCATTTT	CASTRTRGEPQHF
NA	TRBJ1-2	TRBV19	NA	TGTGCCAGTACCGGAGGGGAGAACCCTAGGGATCTGGGCGGCTACACCTTC	CASTGGENPRDLGGYTF
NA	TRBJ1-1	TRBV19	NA	TGTGCCAGTAGTATTGACGCAGGAAACACTGAAGCTTTCTTT	CASSIDAGNTEAFF
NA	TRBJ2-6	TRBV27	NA	TGTGCCAGCAGATCTGTCAGGGGATCCTCTGGGGCCAACGTCCTGACTTTC	CASRSVRGSSGANVLTF
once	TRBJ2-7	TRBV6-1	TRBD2	TGTGCCAGCAGTGAGGGTCTAGCGGTATTTTCCTACGAGCAGTACTTC	CASSEGLAVFSYEQYF
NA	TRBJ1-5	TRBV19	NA	TGTGCCAGTAGTAGACAGCCTAGCAATCAGCCCCAGCATTTT	CASSRQPSNQPQHF
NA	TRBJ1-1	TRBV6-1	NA	TGTGCCAGCACCGCGAGACACATGAACACTGAAGCTTTCTTT	CASTARHMNTEAFF
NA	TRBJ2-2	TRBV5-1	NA	TGCGCCAGCAGCTTTCAGGGCAGCACCGGGGAGCTGTTTTTT	CASSFQGSTGELFF
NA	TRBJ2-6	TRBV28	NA	TGTGCCAGCAGTTCCACAGGCCTCTTCTCTGGGGCCAACGTCCTGACTTTC	CASSSTGLFSGANVLTF
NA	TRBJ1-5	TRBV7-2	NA	TGTGCCAGCAGCCCCCGTCATGGGGTGGAGGATCAGCCCCAGCATTTT	CASSPRHGVEDQPQHF
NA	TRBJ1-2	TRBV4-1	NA	TGCGCCAGCAGCCAAGGAGAAGGGGTAGGCGTTAACTATGGCTACACCTTC	CASSQGEGVGVNYGYTF
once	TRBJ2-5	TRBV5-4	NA	TGTGCCAGCAGCCACCAGCGGGCGGAGGGGACCCAGTACTTC	CASSHQRAEGTQYF
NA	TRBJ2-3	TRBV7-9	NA	TGTGCCAGCAGCTTGCGAGGGGGTGGGGATACGCAGTATTTT	CASSLRGGGDTQYF
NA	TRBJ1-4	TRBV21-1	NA	TGTGCCAGCAGCTTCCAGGGTTGTGAAAAACTGTTTTTT	CASSFQGCEKLFF
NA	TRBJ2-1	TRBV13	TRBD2	TGTGCCAGCAGCTCAGGGACTAGCGGTTACAATGAGCAGTTCTTC	CASSSGTSGYNEQFF
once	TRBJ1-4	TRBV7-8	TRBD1	TGTGCCAGCAGCTTCTGGACAGGGAATGAAAAACTGTTTTTT	CASSFWTGNEKLFF
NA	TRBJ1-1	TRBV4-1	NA	TGCGCCAGCAGCCCCAAATGGCGGGGGGAGGACACTGAAGCTTTCTTT	CASSPKWRGEDTEAFF
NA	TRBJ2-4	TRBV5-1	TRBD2	TGCGCCAGCAGCGACTCCCGGGGGGACAAAAACATTCAGTACTTC	CASSDSRGDKNIQYF
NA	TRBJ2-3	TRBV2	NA	TGTGCCAGCAGTCCCCGGGGTCTTACGCCAGATACGCAGTATTTT	CASSPRGLTPDTQYF
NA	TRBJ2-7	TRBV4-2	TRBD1	TGTGCCAGCAGCCAAACGGGACAGGTCTCCTACGAGCAGTACTTC	CASSQTGQVSYEQYF
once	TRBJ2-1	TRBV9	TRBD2	TGTGCCAGCAGCGTCCTTGGAGCTGCGGGGGTCAATGAGCAGTTCTTC	CASSVLGAAGVNEQFF
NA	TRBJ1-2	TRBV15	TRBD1	TGTGCCACCAGCAGAGATTCGGTGCAGGGGGTCTACACCTTC	CATSRDSVQGVYTF
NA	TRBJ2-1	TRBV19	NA	TGTGCCAGTAGTAGCGGTGAATACTCCTACAATGAGCAGTTCTTC	CASSSGEYSYNEQFF
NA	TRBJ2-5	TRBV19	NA	TGTGCCAGTAGTATGTCCCGAGAAGAGACCCAGTACTTC	CASSMSREETQYF
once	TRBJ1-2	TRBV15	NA	TGTGCCACCAACACGGGTGAAGCTAACTATGGCTACACCTTC	CATNTGEANYGYTF
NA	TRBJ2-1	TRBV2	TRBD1	TGTGCCAGCAGTCGGGACAGGGGGTACAATGAGCAGTTCTTC	CASSRDRGYNEQFF
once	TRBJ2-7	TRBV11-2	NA	TGTGCCAGCAGCTTATCTCGTGGCGGGATCTACTACGAGCAGTACTTC	CASSLSRGGIYYEQYF
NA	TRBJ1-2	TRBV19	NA	TGTGCCAGTAGTATAGAGGGGAGGTTGGGGGACGGCTACACCTTC	CASSIEGRLGDGYTF
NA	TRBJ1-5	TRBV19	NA	TGTGCCAGTAGTATAGGGCCCGGGGGGATCAATCAGCCCCAGCATTTT	CASSIGPGGINQPQHF
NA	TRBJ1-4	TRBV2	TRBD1	TGTGCCAGCCGCCGGGACAGGGGAGGGGTTGAAGGAGAAAAACTGTTTTTT	CASRRDRGGVEGEKLFF
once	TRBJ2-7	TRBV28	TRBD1	TGTGCCAGCAGTGTAGACAGGGTTCTCCGCGAGCAGTACTTC	CASSVDRVLREQYF
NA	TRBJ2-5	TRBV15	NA	TGTGCCACCAGCAGAGATCGGGGGGCGAGCGAGACCCAGTACTTC	CATSRDRGASETQYF
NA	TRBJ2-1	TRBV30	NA	TGTGCCTGGAGCACAGGCCTAACTTACAATGAGCAGTTCTTC	CAWSTGLTYNEQFF
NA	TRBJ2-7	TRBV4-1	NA	TGCGCCAGCAGCCCCGGGGGAGGCCGGGGGGCCCAGGGCGAGCAGTACTTC	CASSPGGGRGAQGEQYF